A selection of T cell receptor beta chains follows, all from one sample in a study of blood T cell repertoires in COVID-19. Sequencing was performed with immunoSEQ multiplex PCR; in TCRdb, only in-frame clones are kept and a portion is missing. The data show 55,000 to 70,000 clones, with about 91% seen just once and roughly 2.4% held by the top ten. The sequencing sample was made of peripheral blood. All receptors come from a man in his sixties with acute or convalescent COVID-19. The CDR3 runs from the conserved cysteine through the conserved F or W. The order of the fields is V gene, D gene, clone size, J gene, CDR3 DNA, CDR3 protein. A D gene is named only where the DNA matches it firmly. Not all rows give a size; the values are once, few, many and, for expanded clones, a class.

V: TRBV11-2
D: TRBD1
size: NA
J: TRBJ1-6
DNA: TGTGCCAGCAGCTTAGCCAGGGGACAGACCTATTCACCCCTCCACTTT
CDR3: CASSLARGQTYSPLHF

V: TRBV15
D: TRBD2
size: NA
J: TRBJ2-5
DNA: TGTGCCACCAGCCAGTCTACTAGCGGGAGGGCCCGGGAGACCCAGTACTTC
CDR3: CATSQSTSGRARETQYF

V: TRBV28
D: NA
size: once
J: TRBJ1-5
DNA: TGTGCCAGCAGTTACGTAGATTCAAGCAATCAGCCCCAGCATTTT
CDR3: CASSYVDSSNQPQHF

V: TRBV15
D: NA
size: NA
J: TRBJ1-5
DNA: TGTGCCACCAGCAGAGATCGCCCGGGACTCAGCAATCAGCCCCAGCATTTT
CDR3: CATSRDRPGLSNQPQHF

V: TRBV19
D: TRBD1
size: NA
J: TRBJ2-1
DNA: TGTGCCAGTAGTACCGGGACAGGGGAAAAAAAAAGGGCCTACAATGAGCAGTTCTTC
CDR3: CASSTGTGEKKRAYNEQFF

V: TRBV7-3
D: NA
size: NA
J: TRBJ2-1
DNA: TGTGCCAGCAGGGAGGGAACCTACAATGAGCAGTTCTTC
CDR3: CASREGTYNEQFF

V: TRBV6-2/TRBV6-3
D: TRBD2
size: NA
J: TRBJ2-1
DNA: TGTGCCAGCAGTTACGGCTCTAGCGGGGGGGCCTACAATGAGCAGTTCTTC
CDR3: CASSYGSSGGAYNEQFF

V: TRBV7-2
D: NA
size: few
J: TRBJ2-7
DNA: TGTGCCAGCAGCCCGACAGGTGGCGGCTACGAGCAGTACTTC
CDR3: CASSPTGGGYEQYF

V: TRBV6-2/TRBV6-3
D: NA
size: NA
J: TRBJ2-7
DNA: TGTGCCAGCAGTCGACAGTCTTCCTACGAGCAGTACTTC
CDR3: CASSRQSSYEQYF

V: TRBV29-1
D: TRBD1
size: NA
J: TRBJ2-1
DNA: TGCAGCGTGGGACAGGGGTACTACTACAATGAGCAGTTCTTC
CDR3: CSVGQGYYYNEQFF

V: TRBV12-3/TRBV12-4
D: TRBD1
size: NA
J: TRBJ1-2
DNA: TGTGCCAGCACCCAGGGGGCGGGTGGCTACACCTTC
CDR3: CASTQGAGGYTF